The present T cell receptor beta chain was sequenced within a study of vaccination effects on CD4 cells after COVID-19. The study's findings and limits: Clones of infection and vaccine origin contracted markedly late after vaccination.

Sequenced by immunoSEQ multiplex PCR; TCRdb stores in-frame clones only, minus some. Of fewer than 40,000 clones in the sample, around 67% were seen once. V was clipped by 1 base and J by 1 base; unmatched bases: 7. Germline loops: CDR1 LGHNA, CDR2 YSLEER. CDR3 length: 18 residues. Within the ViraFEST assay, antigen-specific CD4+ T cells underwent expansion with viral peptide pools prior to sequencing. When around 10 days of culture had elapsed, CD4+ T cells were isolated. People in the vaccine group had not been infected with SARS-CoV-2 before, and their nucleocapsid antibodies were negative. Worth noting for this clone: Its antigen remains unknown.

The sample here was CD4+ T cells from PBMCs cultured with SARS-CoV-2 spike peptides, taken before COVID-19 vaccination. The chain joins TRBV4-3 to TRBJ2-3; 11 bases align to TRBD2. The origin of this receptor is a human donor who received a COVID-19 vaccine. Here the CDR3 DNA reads TGCGCCAGCAGCCAAGGGGCTCCACTAGCGGGGGGCACAGATACGCAGTATTTT. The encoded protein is CASSQGAPLAGGTDTQYF.